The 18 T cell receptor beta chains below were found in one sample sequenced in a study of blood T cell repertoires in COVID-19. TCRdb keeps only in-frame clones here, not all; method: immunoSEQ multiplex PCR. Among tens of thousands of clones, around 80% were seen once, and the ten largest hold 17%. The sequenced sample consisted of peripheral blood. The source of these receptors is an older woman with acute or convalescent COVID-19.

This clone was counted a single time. The CDR3 coding sequence is TGTGCCAGCAGTGAATGGGGAGTGAGTGGGAACAATGAGCAGTTCTTC. It specifies CASSEWGVSGNNEQFF. The J gene is TRBJ2-1, the V gene TRBV25-1, with a weak D call TRBD2 (5 bases). Germline V lookup: CDR1 MGHDK, CDR2 SYGVNS. The CDR3 loop spans 16 amino acids. V was shortened by 1 base and J by 5 bases, with 15 bases between the two germline ends. Looking up the rest from reference TRBV25-1 and TRBJ2-1 gives the full variable domain: EADIYQTPRYLVIGTGKKITLECSQTMGHDKMYWYQQDPGMELHLIHYSYGVNSTEKGDLSSESTVSRIRTEHFPLTLESARPSHTSQYLCASSEWGVSGNNEQFFGPGTRLTVL.

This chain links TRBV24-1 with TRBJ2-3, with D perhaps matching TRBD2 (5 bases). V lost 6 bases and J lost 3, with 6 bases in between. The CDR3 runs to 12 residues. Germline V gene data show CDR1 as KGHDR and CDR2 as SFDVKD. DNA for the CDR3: TGTGCCACCAGTCGGACTACAGATACGCAGTATTTT. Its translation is CATSRTTDTQYF.

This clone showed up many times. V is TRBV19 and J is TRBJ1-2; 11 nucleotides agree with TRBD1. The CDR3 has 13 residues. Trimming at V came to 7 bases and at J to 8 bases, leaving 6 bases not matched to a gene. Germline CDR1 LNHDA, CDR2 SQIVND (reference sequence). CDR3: CASTRDRGDGYTF. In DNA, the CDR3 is TGTGCCAGTACCCGGGACAGGGGGGACGGCTACACCTTC. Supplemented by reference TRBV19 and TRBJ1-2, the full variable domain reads DGGITQSPKYLFRKEGQNVTLSCEQNLNHDAMYWYRQDPGQGLRLIYYSQIVNDFQKGDIAEGYSVSREKKESFPLTVTSAQKNPTAFYLCASTRDRGDGYTFGSGTRLTVV.

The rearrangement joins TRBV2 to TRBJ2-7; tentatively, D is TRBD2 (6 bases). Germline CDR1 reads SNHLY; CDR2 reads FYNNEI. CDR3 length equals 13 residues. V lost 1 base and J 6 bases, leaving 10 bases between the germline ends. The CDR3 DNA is TGTGCCAGCAGTGAAGAACCGCGGGGCGAGCAGTACTTC. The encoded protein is CASSEEPRGEQYF.

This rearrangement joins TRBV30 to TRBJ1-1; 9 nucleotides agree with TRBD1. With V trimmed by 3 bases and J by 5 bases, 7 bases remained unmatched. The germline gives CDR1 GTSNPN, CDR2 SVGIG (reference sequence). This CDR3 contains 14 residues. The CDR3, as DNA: TGTGCCTGGAGGGGCCCGGGACAGGGAACTGAAGCTTTCTTT. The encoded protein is CAWRGPGQGTEAFF.

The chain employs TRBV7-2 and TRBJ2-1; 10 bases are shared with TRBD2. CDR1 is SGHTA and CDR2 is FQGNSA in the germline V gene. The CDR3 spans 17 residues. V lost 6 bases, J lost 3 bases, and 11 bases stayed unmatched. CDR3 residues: CASSETSGSGGYNEQFF. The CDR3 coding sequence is TGTGCCAGCAGTGAGACTAGCGGGTCGGGGGGCTACAATGAGCAGTTCTTC.

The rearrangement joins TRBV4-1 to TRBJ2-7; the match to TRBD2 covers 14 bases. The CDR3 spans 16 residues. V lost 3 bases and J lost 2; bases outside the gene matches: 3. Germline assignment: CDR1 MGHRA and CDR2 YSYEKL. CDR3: CASSQQTSGRAYEQYF. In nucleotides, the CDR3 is TGCGCCAGCAGCCAGCAGACTAGCGGGAGGGCCTACGAGCAGTACTTC.

The CDR3 coding sequence is TGCGCCAGCAGCCCAGGGGGCACAGGGACTATGAACACTGAAGCTTTCTTT. Protein product: CASSPGGTGTMNTEAFF. The chain is built from TRBV4-1 and TRBJ1-1; 8 bases align to TRBD1. This CDR3 has 17 amino acids. CDR1 is MGHRA and CDR2 is YSYEKL in the germline V gene. The trim removed 4 bases at V and 0 bases at J, leaving 10 bases unmatched.

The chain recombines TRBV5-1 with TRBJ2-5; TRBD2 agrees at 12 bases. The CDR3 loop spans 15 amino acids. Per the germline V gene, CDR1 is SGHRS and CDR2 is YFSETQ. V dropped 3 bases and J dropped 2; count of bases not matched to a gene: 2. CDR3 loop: CASSSLAGGQETQYF. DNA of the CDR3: TGCGCCAGCAGCTCTCTAGCGGGAGGGCAAGAGACCCAGTACTTC.

CDR3 region: CASSLVARDVYGYTF. The CDR3 coding sequence is TGTGCCAGCAGCTTGGTGGCCAGGGATGTCTATGGCTACACCTTC. The V gene is TRBV5-6, the J gene TRBJ1-2; weak D call: TRBD1 (5 bases). CDR1 and CDR2 (germline): SGHDT, YYEEEE. V was trimmed by 0 bases and J by 4 bases, leaving 13 bases between them. The CDR3 is made up of 15 amino acids.

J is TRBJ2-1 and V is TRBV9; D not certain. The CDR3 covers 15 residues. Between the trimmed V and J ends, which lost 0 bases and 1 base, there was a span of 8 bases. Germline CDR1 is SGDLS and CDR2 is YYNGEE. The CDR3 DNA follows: TGTGCCAGCAGCGTAGCCACAGCTTCCTACAATGAGCAGTTCTTC. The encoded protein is CASSVATASYNEQFF. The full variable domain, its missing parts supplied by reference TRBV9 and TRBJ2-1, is DSGVTQTPKHLITATGQRVTLRCSPRSGDLSVYWYQQSLDQGLQFLIQYYNGEERAKGNILERFSAQQFPDLHSELNLSSLELGDSALYFCASSVATASYNEQFFGPGTRLTVL.

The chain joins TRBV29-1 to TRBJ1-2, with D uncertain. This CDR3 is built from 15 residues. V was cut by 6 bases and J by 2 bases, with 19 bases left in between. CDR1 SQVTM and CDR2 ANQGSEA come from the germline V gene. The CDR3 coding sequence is TGCAGCGTGGCCCCGGAGGTCTGGGCCAACTATGGCTACACCTTC. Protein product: CSVAPEVWANYGYTF.

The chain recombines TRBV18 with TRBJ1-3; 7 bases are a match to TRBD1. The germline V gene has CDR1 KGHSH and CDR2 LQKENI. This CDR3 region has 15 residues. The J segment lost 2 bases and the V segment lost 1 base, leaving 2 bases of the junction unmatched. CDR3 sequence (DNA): TGTGCCAGCTCACCACTAACAGGGGCTGGAAACACCATATATTTT. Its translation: CASSPLTGAGNTIYF.

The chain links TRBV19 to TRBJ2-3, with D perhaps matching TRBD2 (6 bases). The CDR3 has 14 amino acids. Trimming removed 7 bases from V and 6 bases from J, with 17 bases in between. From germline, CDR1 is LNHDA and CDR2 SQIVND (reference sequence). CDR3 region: CASTFRATSDTQYF. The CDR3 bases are TGTGCCAGTACCTTCCGGGCCACTAGCGATACGCAGTATTTT.

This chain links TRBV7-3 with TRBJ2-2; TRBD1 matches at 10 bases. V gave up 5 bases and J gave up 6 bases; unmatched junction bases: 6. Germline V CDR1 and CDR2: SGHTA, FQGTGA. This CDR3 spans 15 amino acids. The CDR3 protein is CASSLDRGLAGELFF. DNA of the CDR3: TGTGCCAGCAGCCTTGACAGGGGGCTCGCCGGGGAGCTGTTTTTT.

CDR3 DNA: TGTGCCAGCCGACCCAACCCGGGGAATCAGCCCCAGCATTTT. The encoded protein is CASRPNPGNQPQHF. The chain joins TRBV6-5 to TRBJ1-5; D is ambiguous. V dropped 8 bases and J dropped 4 bases, with 15 bases sitting between them. The germline gives CDR1 MNHEY, CDR2 SVGAGI. This CDR3 is 14 amino acids long.

CDR3 sequence (DNA): TGCGCCAGCAGCTTGTTTCGTGGCGGGAGGAGCACAGATACGCAGTATTTT. This gives the protein CASSLFRGGRSTDTQYF. The chain carries TRBV5-1 and TRBJ2-3; 8 bases align to TRBD2. Germline CDR1 SGHRS, CDR2 YFSETQ. This CDR3 has 17 residues. The V and J ends lost 1 base and 0 bases, in that order; junction bases with no gene match: 7.

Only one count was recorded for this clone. CDR3 DNA sequence: TGTGCCAGCAGCTCCGGTGCCACGACTAATGAAAAACTGTTTTTT. As protein: CASSSGATTNEKLFF. V usage is TRBV6-5 and J usage is TRBJ1-4; D call uncertain. Germline CDR1 MNHEY, CDR2 SVGAGI. This CDR3 is 15 amino acids long. The V and J ends lost 6 bases and 2 bases respectively, with 13 bases between them.